Each of the 2 T cell receptor beta chains below was sequenced from the same sample in a study of cytomegalovirus exposure and HLA in healthy donors. The method was immunoSEQ multiplex PCR; TCRdb's version includes in-frame clones alone and lacks a portion of them. This repertoire shows 130,000 to 150,000 clones, roughly four fifths found once; its top ten account for almost 1.5%. The sequencing sample was made of PBMCs. The receptors were gathered from a woman between 25 and 40 years old in good health and CMV-seronegative.

The sample holds one count of this clone. The germline gene is not matched at one end of the junction; a read error may be the cause. The V call is TRBV6-5, the J call TRBJ1-2; D is ambiguous. The CDR3 consists of 12 residues. CDR1 MNHEY and CDR2 SVGAGI come from the germline V gene. Written as DNA, the CDR3 is TGTGCCAGCAGTAACTCAGCCTATGGCTACACCTTC. Its protein product is CASSNSAYGYTF.

The CDR3 spells CASSFLAQVGEQFF. For the CDR3, the DNA is TGCGCCAGCAGCTTTCTCGCCCAAGTCGGTGAGCAGTTCTTC. The chain joins TRBV5-1 to TRBJ2-1; no clear D. Germline CDR1 SGHRS, CDR2 YFSETQ. This CDR3 is built from 14 residues. Trimming removed 2 bases from V and 9 bases from J, with 15 bases in between.